What follows are 8 T cell receptor beta chains derived from one specimen sequenced in a study of cytomegalovirus exposure and HLA in healthy donors. TCRdb's table, derived via immunoSEQ multiplex PCR, lists solely in-frame clones and lacks some. Among under 200,000 clones listed, about 90% were seen once. Sequencing was carried out using PBMCs. The receptor set was obtained from a woman between 18 and 29 years old in good health and CMV-seropositive.

The rearrangement uses TRBV7-6 and TRBJ2-1, with D possibly being TRBD2 (7 bases). CDR3 length: 14 amino acids. CDR1 is SGHVS, CDR2 FNYEAQ, per germline. V was trimmed by 3 bases and J by 5 bases, leaving 11 bases between them. The CDR3 region has the DNA TGTGCCAGCAGCTTGGGGGGGCGGAACAATGAGCAGTTCTTC. It yields the protein CASSLGGRNNEQFF.

This sequence joins TRBV19 and TRBJ2-4; D is unclear. This CDR3 region has 16 residues. V shed 2 bases and J shed 0 bases, with 11 bases lying between them. The V gene's germline CDR1 is LNHDA and CDR2 SQIVND (reference sequence). The CDR3 DNA reads as TGTGCCAGTAGTATATCGGGTCGGCTAGCCAAAAACATTCAGTACTTC. It codes for CASSISGRLAKNIQYF.

This chain joins TRBV19 and TRBJ1-1; possibly TRBD1 for D (6 bases). Per germline, CDR1 LNHDA and CDR2 SQIVND (reference sequence). This CDR3 contains 18 residues. V was pared by 6 bases and J by 1 base, with 24 bases between. The CDR3 is CASRVRGDKSIRNTEAFF. Written as DNA, the CDR3 is TGTGCCAGTAGGGTAAGAGGGGACAAATCGATACGGAACACTGAAGCTTTCTTT.

The V gene is TRBV2, the J gene TRBJ2-3; 14 nucleotides line up with TRBD2. Germline V gene sequence: CDR1 SNHLY, CDR2 FYNNEI. Unmatched junction bases numbered 14, after V lost 6 bases and J lost 3 bases. The CDR3 has 19 residues. CDR3 in DNA: TGTGCCAGCAGAGGAAGTCGACTAGCGGGAGGGCCGGGGACAGATACGCAGTATTTT. Amino acid sequence: CASRGSRLAGGPGTDTQYF.

The gene calls are TRBV5-1 and TRBJ1-6; 11 bases fit TRBD1. V was pared by 3 bases and J by 5 bases, with 4 bases of the junction left unmatched. This CDR3 region has 16 residues. Per the germline V gene, CDR1 is SGHRS and CDR2 is YFSETQ. The DNA for the CDR3 is TGCGCCAGCAGCTCTCCGGACAGGGGGCATAATTCACCCCTCCACTTT. Translation gives CASSSPDRGHNSPLHF.

The rearrangement links TRBV15 to TRBJ2-5; TRBD2 matches at 8 bases. The CDR3 contains 15 residues. Germline loops: CDR1 LNHNV, CDR2 YYDKDF (reference sequence). Trimming removed 5 bases from V and 2 bases from J; junction bases left unmatched: 7. The CDR3 here is CATSARLAGQETQYF. The DNA of the CDR3 is TGTGCCACCAGCGCAAGATTAGCGGGGCAAGAGACCCAGTACTTC.

The chain recombines TRBV28 with TRBJ2-7, with D unclear. Looked up from germline, CDR1 is MDHEN and CDR2 is SYDVKM. V was shortened by 2 bases and J by 3 bases, with 8 bases between the two germline ends. The CDR3 extends over 13 amino acids. This chain's CDR3 is CASSLGQSYEQYF. DNA for the CDR3: TGTGCCAGCAGTTTAGGGCAGAGCTACGAGCAGTACTTC.

This chain joins TRBV9 and TRBJ2-1; TRBD2 might be the D (5 bases). In germline, CDR1 is SGDLS, CDR2 YYNGEE. V was trimmed by 4 bases and J by 0 bases, leaving 14 bases between them. This CDR3 region has 16 residues. CDR3 loop: CASSILATSSYNEQFF. The CDR3 bases are TGTGCCAGCAGCATCCTAGCTACGAGCTCCTACAATGAGCAGTTCTTC.